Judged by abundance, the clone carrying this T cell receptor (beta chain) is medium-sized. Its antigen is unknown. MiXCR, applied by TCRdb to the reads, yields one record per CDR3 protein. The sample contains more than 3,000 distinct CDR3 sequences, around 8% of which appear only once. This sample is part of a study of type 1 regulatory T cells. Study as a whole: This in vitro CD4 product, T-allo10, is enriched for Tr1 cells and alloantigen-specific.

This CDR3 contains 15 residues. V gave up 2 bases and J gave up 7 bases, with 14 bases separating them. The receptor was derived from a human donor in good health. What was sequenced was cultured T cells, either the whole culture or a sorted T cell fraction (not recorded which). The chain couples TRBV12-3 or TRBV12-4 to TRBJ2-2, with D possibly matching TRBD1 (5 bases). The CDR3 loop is CASSLRLHRFGELFF. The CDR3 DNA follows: TGTGCCAGCAGTTTAAGGCTCCACAGGTTCGGGGAGCTGTTTTTT.